This TCR beta chain appears in the sequencing data of a study of cytomegalovirus exposure and HLA in healthy donors. Study-wide results and limits: Across donors, most TCRs were seen rarely, yet some public ones were widespread. The investigators catalogued 150 to 200 TCR beta chains as cytomegalovirus-associated.

The repertoire was sequenced with immunoSEQ multiplex PCR; TCRdb's copy has only in-frame clones and lacks some. The sample holds about 130,000 clones; roughly 89% are singletons and the top ten take about 1.1%. The donors belonged to the 120-subject validation cohort, separate from the approximately 700-subject first cohort. In the case of this clone: Its cognate antigen is unknown.

CDR1 and CDR2 from the germline V gene are SQVTM and ANQGSEA. This CDR3 spans 15 amino acids. V gave up 8 bases and J gave up 4 bases; unmatched junction bases: 11. The origin of this receptor is a woman between 18 and 30 years old in good health and CMV-seronegative. Sequencing input: PBMCs. The genes are TRBV29-1 and TRBJ2-3; 11 positions agree with TRBD2. The CDR3 DNA sequence: TGCAGCCTACATAGGACTAGCGGGTTCCCAGATACGCAGTATTTT. Its protein is CSLHRTSGFPDTQYF.